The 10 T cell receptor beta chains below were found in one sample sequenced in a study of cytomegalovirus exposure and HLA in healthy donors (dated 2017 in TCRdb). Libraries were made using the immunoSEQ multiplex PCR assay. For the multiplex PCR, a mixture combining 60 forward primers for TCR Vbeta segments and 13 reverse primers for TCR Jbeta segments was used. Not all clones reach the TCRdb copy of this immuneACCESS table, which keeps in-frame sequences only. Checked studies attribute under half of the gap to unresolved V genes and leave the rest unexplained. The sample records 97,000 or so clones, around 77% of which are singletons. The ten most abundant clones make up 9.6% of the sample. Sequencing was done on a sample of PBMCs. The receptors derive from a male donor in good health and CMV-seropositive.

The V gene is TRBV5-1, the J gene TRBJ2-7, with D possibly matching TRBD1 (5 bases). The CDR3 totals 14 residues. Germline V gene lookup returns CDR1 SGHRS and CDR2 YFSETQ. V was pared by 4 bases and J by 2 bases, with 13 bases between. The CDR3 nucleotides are TGCGCCAGCAGCCCCGCAACAGGACCCTACGAGCAGTACTTC. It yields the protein CASSPATGPYEQYF.

CDR3 sequence (DNA): TGTGCCAGCAGTGTGAGAGTGAACACTGAAGCTTTCTTT. This translates into CASSVRVNTEAFF. The chain has TRBV2 and TRBJ1-1; D gene ambiguous. CDR1 and CDR2 from the germline V gene are SNHLY and FYNNEI. The CDR3 consists of 13 residues. V was clipped by 4 bases and J by 0 bases, with 6 bases between them.

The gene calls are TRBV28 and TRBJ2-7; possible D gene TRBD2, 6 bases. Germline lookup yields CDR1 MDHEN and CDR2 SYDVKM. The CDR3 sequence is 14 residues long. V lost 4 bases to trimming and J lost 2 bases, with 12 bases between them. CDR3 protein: CASSSRDFPYEQYF. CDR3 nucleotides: TGTGCCAGCAGTTCCCGGGACTTTCCCTACGAGCAGTACTTC.

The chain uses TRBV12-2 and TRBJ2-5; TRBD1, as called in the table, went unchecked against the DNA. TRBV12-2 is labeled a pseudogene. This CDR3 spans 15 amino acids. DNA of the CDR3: TGTGCAAGTCGCTTAGTCAACAGCTTCCAAGAGACCCAGTACTTC. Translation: CASRLVNSFQETQYF.

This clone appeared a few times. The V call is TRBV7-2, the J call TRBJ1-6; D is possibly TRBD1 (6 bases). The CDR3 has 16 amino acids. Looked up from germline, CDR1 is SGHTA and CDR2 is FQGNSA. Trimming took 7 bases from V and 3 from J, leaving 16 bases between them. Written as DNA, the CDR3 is TGTGCCAGCACCCCCAACAGGGCAAGCTATAATTCACCCCTCCACTTT. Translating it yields CASTPNRASYNSPLHF.

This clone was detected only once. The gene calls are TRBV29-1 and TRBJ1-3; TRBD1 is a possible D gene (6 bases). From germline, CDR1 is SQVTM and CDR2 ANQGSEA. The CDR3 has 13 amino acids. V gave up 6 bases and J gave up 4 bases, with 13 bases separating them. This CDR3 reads CSVGGQGGNTIYF. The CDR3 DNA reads TGCAGCGTGGGGGGGCAGGGCGGAAACACCATATATTTT.

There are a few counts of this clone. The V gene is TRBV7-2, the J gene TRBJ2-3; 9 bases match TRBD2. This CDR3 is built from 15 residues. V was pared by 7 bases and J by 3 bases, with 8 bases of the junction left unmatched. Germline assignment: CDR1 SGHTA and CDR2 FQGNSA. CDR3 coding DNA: TGTGCCAGCACCGTAGCGGGAGTACGAACAGATACGCAGTATTTT. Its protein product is CASTVAGVRTDTQYF.

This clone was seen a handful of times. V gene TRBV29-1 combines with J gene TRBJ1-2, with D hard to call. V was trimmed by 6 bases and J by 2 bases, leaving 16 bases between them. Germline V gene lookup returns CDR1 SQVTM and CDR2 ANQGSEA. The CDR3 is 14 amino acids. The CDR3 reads CSVWTRESNYGYTF. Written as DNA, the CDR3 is TGCAGCGTATGGACCCGGGAGAGCAACTATGGCTACACCTTC.

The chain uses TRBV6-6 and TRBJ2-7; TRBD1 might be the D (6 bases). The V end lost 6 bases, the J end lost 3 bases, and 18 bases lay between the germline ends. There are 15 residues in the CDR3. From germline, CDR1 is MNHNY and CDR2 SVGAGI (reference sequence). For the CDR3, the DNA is TGTGCCAGCAGCCAAAGACAGGCGCCTGTCTACGAGCAGTACTTC. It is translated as CASSQRQAPVYEQYF.

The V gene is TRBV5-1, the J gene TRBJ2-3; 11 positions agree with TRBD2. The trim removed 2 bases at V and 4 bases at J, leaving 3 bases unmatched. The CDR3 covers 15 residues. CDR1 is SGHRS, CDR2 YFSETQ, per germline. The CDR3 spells CASSFSGRAADTQYF. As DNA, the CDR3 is TGCGCCAGCAGCTTTAGCGGGAGGGCGGCAGATACGCAGTATTTT.